These 24 T cell receptor beta chains were sequenced from one sample in a study of technical replicates of blood from a handful of donors. The table came from immunoSEQ multiplex PCR; TCRdb's copy has only in-frame clones and leaves some out. In the table there are fewer than 75,000 clones, 93% of which are singletons. The specimen sequenced was T cells isolated from PBMCs. The receptor source for this set is a human donor in good health.

The chain combines TRBV7-9 with TRBJ2-1; D remains unclear. The CDR3 sequence is 15 residues long. Trimming took 4 bases from V and 8 from J, leaving 18 bases between them. Germline lookup yields CDR1 SEHNR and CDR2 FQNEAQ (reference sequence). The CDR3: CASSSLTPGLDEQFF. For the CDR3, the DNA is TGTGCCAGCAGCTCCCTTACCCCAGGTTTGGATGAGCAGTTCTTC.

The chain couples TRBV5-6 to TRBJ2-3, with 7 bases aligning to TRBD2. The CDR3 spans 15 residues. Unmatched junction bases numbered 4, after V lost 0 bases and J lost 3 bases. CDR1 is SGHDT and CDR2 is YYEEEE in the germline V gene. CDR3 region: CASSLGGRETDTQYF. DNA of the CDR3: TGTGCCAGCAGCTTGGGAGGGCGGGAGACAGATACGCAGTATTTT.

The CDR3 sequence is CASSLAFGQINQPQHF. The CDR3 DNA sequence: TGCGCCAGCAGCTTGGCTTTCGGACAGATAAATCAGCCCCAGCATTTT. The J gene is TRBJ1-5, the V gene TRBV5-1; D is perhaps TRBD1 (6 bases). V was pared by 0 bases and J by 4 bases, with 14 bases between. CDR1 and CDR2 (germline): SGHRS, YFSETQ. CDR3 length equals 16 residues.

The chain couples TRBV18 to TRBJ2-7, with TRBD2 matching 7 bases. The CDR3 is made up of 16 amino acids. J gave up 0 bases and V 3 bases, and 8 bases lay outside the gene matches. Per the germline V gene, CDR1 is KGHSH and CDR2 is LQKENI. The CDR3 region is CASSPAGLLSSYEQYF. The CDR3 DNA reads TGTGCCAGCTCACCGGCGGGACTACTCAGCTCCTACGAGCAGTACTTC.

There are a few counts of this clone. The CDR3 bases are TGTGCCAGCAGGCGGAAGACTTTCTTT. This translates into CASRRKTFF. This chain joins TRBV2 and TRBJ1-1; no definite D call. This CDR3 has 9 amino acids. The germline gives CDR1 SNHLY, CDR2 FYNNEI. V dropped 6 bases and J dropped 12 bases, with 8 bases sitting between them.

The chain combines TRBV6-5 with TRBJ2-7; TRBD2 matches at 8 bases. Trimming removed 0 bases from V and 0 bases from J; junction bases left unmatched: 1. CDR3 size: 15 residues. CDR1 and CDR2 from the germline V gene are MNHEY and SVGAGI. CDR3 DNA: TGTGCCAGCAGTTACTCGGCGGGAGGCTCCTACGAGCAGTACTTC. This translates into CASSYSAGGSYEQYF.

This clone was seen just once. The chain carries TRBV5-6 and TRBJ2-7; 7 positions agree with TRBD2. V was clipped by 3 bases and J by 4 bases; unmatched bases: 1. CDR3 length equals 12 residues. CDR1 is SGHDT, CDR2 YYEEEE, per germline. The CDR3 reads CASSWEGYEQYF. As DNA, the CDR3 is TGTGCCAGCAGCTGGGAGGGATACGAGCAGTACTTC.

The chain recombines TRBV15 with TRBJ2-3; no clear D gene. The CDR3 extends over 15 amino acids. Germline V lookup: CDR1 LNHNV, CDR2 YYDKDF (reference sequence). The V gene lost 0 bases and the J gene lost 0 bases, with 7 bases spanning the gap. The CDR3 is CATSREKRSTDTQYF. CDR3 coding DNA: TGTGCCACCAGCAGAGAGAAGAGGAGCACAGATACGCAGTATTTT. Full variable domain (outside the CDR3, taken from reference TRBV15 and TRBJ2-3): DAMVIQNPRYQVTQFGKPVTLSCSQTLNHNVMYWYQQKSSQAPKLLFHYYDKDFNNEADTPDNFQSRRPNTSFCFLDIRSPGLGDTAMYLCATSREKRSTDTQYFGPGTRLTVL.

V gene TRBV2 combines with J gene TRBJ2-7; possibly TRBD1 for D (8 bases). The CDR3 contains 16 residues. The germline V gene encodes CDR1 SNHLY and CDR2 FYNNEI. Trimming left V 5 bases short and J 3 bases short, with 20 bases between. CDR3 in DNA: TGTGCCAGCAGTCCAAGGGGGGGACAGGCTATCTACGAGCAGTACTTC. Amino acids: CASSPRGGQAIYEQYF.

V and J are TRBV28 and TRBJ2-7, with D unclear. With 5 bases removed from V and 8 bases from J, the gap between germline ends came to 13 bases. The germline V gene has CDR1 MDHEN and CDR2 SYDVKM. The CDR3 totals 12 residues. CDR3 loop: CASSKTPSQQYF. The CDR3 DNA sequence: TGTGCCAGCAGTAAGACTCCAAGTCAGCAGTACTTC.

This chain links TRBV28 with TRBJ2-7; 11 nucleotides line up with TRBD1. The V gene end was trimmed by 4 bases and the J gene end by 4 bases; junction bases not matched to a gene: 6. Germline V gene sequence: CDR1 MDHEN, CDR2 SYDVKM. CDR3 length: 15 residues. CDR3 loop: CASSSGTGGIYEQYF. DNA of the CDR3: TGTGCCAGCAGTTCCGGGACAGGGGGTATATACGAGCAGTACTTC.

V is TRBV6-1 and J is TRBJ2-3; TRBD2 might be the D (6 bases). The V gene lost 4 bases and the J gene lost 0 bases, with 20 bases spanning the gap. Germline V CDR1 and CDR2: MNHNS, SASEGT. The CDR3 consists of 18 residues. The CDR3 region has the DNA TGTGCCAGCAGTGTAAAGGGGATTAGCGGAACTAGCACAGATACGCAGTATTTT. Its translation: CASSVKGISGTSTDTQYF.

The V gene is TRBV2, the J gene TRBJ2-5, with 8 nucleotides matching TRBD2. Germline trimming cut 6 bases from V and 4 bases from J; bases unmatched to any gene: 7. The CDR3 is 14 amino acids. CDR1 and CDR2 from the germline V gene are SNHLY and FYNNEI. This CDR3 reads CASSVAGMGETQYF. CDR3 coding DNA: TGTGCCAGCAGCGTAGCGGGAATGGGAGAGACCCAGTACTTC. Supplemented by reference TRBV2 and TRBJ2-5, the full variable domain reads EPEVTQTPSHQVTQMGQEVILRCVPISNHLYFYWYRQILGQKVEFLVSFYNNEISEKSEIFDDQFSVERPDGSNFTLKIRSTKLEDSAMYFCASSVAGMGETQYFGPGTRLLVL.

CDR3 DNA sequence: TGTGCCAGCAGCTTATTTTTAGCGGGAGGAGTGAATGAGCAGTTCTTC. Amino acid sequence: CASSLFLAGGVNEQFF. The chain couples TRBV11-2 to TRBJ2-1; 10 nucleotides agree with TRBD2. The CDR3 spans 16 residues. From germline, CDR1 is SGHAT and CDR2 FQNNGV. V lost 2 bases and J lost 7; bases outside the gene matches: 8.

The chain combines TRBV7-8 with TRBJ2-1; tentative D call: TRBD1 (6 bases). This CDR3 comprises 14 residues. Looked up from germline, CDR1 is SGHVS and CDR2 is FQNEAQ. Trimming cost V 3 bases and J 2 bases, with 8 bases left between them. The CDR3 coding sequence is TGTGCCAGCAGCTTTACAGGGACCTACAATGAGCAGTTCTTC. This codes for CASSFTGTYNEQFF.

The rearrangement joins TRBV7-7 to TRBJ2-7, with 8 bases lining up with TRBD2. In germline, CDR1 is SSHAT, CDR2 FNYEAQ (reference sequence). This CDR3 spans 15 amino acids. With 4 bases clipped from V and 1 base from J, the junction kept 6 bases outside the gene matches. The CDR3, as DNA: TGTGCCAGCAGCTCGCTAGCGGGTCATTCCTACGAGCAGTACTTC. Amino acid sequence: CASSSLAGHSYEQYF.

The chain recombines TRBV6-1 with TRBJ1-1, with 12 bases aligning to TRBD1. The CDR3 runs to 16 residues. CDR1 is MNHNS and CDR2 is SASEGT in the germline V gene. The trim removed 2 bases at V and 7 bases at J, leaving 8 bases unmatched. CDR3 nucleotide sequence: TGTGCCAGCAGTGAATACGGGGACAGGGGGCCAGATGAAGCTTTCTTT. It translates to CASSEYGDRGPDEAFF.

The chain couples TRBV7-8 to TRBJ2-5, with D maybe TRBD2 (7 bases). Trimming removed 0 bases from V and 4 bases from J, with 12 bases in between. Germline V CDR1 and CDR2: SGHVS, FQNEAQ. The CDR3 runs 15 residues. CDR3 sequence reads: CASSLAGGLRETQYF. DNA of the CDR3: TGTGCCAGCAGCTTAGCGGGGGGGCTAAGAGAGACCCAGTACTTC. Variable domain in full (rest from reference TRBV7-8 and TRBJ2-5): GAGVSQSPRYKVAKRGQDVALRCDPISGHVSLFWYQQALGQGPEFLTYFQNEAQLDKSGLPSDRFFAERPEGSVSTLKIQRTQQEDSAVYLCASSLAGGLRETQYFGPGTRLLVL.

This chain joins TRBV29-1 and TRBJ2-5, with a tentative D call TRBD2 (5 bases). CDR3 size: 15 residues. V was trimmed by 3 bases and J by 4 bases, leaving 18 bases between them. The germline V gene has CDR1 SQVTM and CDR2 ANQGSEA. DNA of the CDR3: TGCAGCGTTGAGGGGAGCTCCCCACAAGCAGAGACCCAGTACTTC. Translating gives CSVEGSSPQAETQYF.

The gene calls are TRBV6-5 and TRBJ1-2, with 9 bases aligning to TRBD1. From germline, CDR1 is MNHEY and CDR2 SVGAGI. The CDR3 is made up of 14 amino acids. J lost 10 bases, V lost 7 bases, and 13 bases had no gene match. The CDR3: CASTNPGTGPVYTF. The CDR3 DNA follows: TGTGCCAGCACGAACCCCGGGACAGGGCCCGTCTACACCTTC.

This clone was observed once. The chain links TRBV11-2 to TRBJ2-4, with TRBD1 matching over 8 bases. Germline-derived CDR1 and CDR2 are SGHAT and FQNNGV. The CDR3 length is 16 residues. V dropped 5 bases and J dropped 0; count of bases not matched to a gene: 6. Here the CDR3 reads CASSPGQALAKNIQYF. Written as DNA, the CDR3 is TGTGCCAGCAGCCCGGGACAGGCCTTAGCCAAAAACATTCAGTACTTC. The full variable domain, in which reference TRBV11-2 and TRBJ2-4 provide the parts outside the CDR3, is EAGVAQSPRYKIIEKRQSVAFWCNPISGHATLYWYQQILGQGPKLLIQFQNNGVVDDSQLPKDRFSAERLKGVDSTLKIQPAKLEDSAVYLCASSPGQALAKNIQYFGAGTRLSVL.

The V and J genes are TRBV4-1 and TRBJ1-5; D is unresolved. The CDR3 extends over 14 amino acids. The germline CDR1 and CDR2 sequences are MGHRA and YSYEKL. V lost 1 base and J 9 bases, leaving 13 bases between the germline ends. CDR3 sequence: CASSQVSPGRPQHF. In nucleotides, the CDR3 is TGCGCCAGCAGCCAAGTCTCGCCCGGTAGGCCCCAGCATTTT.

The rearrangement joins TRBV10-2 to TRBJ2-7; D may be TRBD2 (5 bases). Trimming shortened V by 7 bases and J by 0 bases, and 13 bases separated the two germline ends. This CDR3 has 14 residues. The V gene's germline CDR1 is WSHSY and CDR2 SAAADI. CDR3 nucleotide sequence: TGCGCCAGCACCCCCATAGCGCTCTCCTACGAGCAGTACTTC. As protein: CASTPIALSYEQYF.

The V gene is TRBV11-2, the J gene TRBJ1-4; no clear D gene. The V gene lost 0 bases and the J gene lost 8 bases, with 25 bases spanning the gap. The CDR3 length is 19 residues. Germline V lookup: CDR1 SGHAT, CDR2 FQNNGV. The CDR3 loop is CASSLDSPAGKTYSEKLFF. In DNA, the CDR3 is TGTGCCAGCAGCTTAGATAGCCCCGCGGGAAAAACATACAGCGAAAAACTGTTTTTT. The variable domain in full, completed from reference TRBV11-2 and TRBJ1-4, reads EAGVAQSPRYKIIEKRQSVAFWCNPISGHATLYWYQQILGQGPKLLIQFQNNGVVDDSQLPKDRFSAERLKGVDSTLKIQPAKLEDSAVYLCASSLDSPAGKTYSEKLFFGSGTQLSVL.